This T cell receptor beta chain was documented in a study of T-cell memory formation after mild COVID-19. Study-level information: Largely donor-specific TCR clusters were found. Findings and caveats of the study: Largely, contracting CD4+ clones fell within CM and EM, and contracting CD8+ clones within EMRA. Whereas later expanders leaned CD4+, clones contracting day 15 to 85 showed a balanced CD4/CD8 makeup.

Amplification by 5'RACE using constant-segment primers produced TCR alpha and TCR beta cDNA libraries that carried sample barcodes and UMIs. TCRdb independently ran MiXCR on the 5' RACE reads; one entry per CDR3 protein. Of under 600,000 distinct CDR3 sequences listed, about a fifth are singletons. This clonotype was recorded a few times. Its antigen remains unknown. This CDR3 has 16 amino acids. Trimming removed 4 bases from V and 0 bases from J, with 13 bases in between. The specimen was PBMCs or a T cell subset sorted from them (not recorded which). The chain couples TRBV12-3 or TRBV12-4 to TRBJ2-4, with TRBD2 as a possible D gene (5 bases). This TCR was recovered from an adult woman who had mild COVID-19 (a few samples of this study predate the infection). Cell type and time point are not known. CDR3 region: CASSYLSGLAKNIQYF. CDR3 DNA sequence: TGTGCCAGCAGTTATCTTTCGGGATTAGCCAAAAACATTCAGTACTTC.